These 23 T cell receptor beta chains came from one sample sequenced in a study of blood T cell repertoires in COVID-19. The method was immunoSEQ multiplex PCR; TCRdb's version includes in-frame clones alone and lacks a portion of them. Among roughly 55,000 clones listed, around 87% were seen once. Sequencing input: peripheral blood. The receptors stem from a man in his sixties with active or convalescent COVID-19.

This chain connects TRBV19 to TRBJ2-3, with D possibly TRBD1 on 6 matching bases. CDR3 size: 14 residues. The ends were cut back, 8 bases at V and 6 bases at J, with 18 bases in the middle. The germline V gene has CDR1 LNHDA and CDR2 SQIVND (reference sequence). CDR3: CASLDYGQSDTQYF. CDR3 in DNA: TGTGCCAGTCTAGACTACGGACAGTCGGATACGCAGTATTTT.

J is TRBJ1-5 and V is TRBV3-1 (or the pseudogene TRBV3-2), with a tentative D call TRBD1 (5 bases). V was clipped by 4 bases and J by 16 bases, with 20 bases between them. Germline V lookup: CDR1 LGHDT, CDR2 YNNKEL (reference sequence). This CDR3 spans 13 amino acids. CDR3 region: CASSPATGGQIHF. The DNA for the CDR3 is TGTGCCAGCAGCCCGGCCACGGGAGGACAAATCCATTTT.

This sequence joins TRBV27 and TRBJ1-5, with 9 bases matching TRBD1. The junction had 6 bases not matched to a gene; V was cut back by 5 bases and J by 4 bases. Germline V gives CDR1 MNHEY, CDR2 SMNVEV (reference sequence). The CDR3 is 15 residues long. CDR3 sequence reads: CASSLLGQGNQPQHF. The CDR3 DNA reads TGTGCCAGCAGTCTCCTCGGACAGGGGAATCAGCCCCAGCATTTT.

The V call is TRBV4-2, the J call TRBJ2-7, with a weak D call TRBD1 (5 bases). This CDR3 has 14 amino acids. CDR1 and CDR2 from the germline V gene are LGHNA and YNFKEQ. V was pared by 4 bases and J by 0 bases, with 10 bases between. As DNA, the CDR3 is TGTGCCAGCAGCCGGCAGGGCAGCTCCTACGAGCAGTACTTC. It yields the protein CASSRQGSSYEQYF.

As DNA, the CDR3 is TGTGCCAGCAGCTTAGCGGCGGGACAGGGGTACTACGAGCAGTACTTC. Its translation: CASSLAAGQGYYEQYF. The chain employs TRBV7-2 and TRBJ2-7; 10 bases fit TRBD1. Per germline, CDR1 SGHTA and CDR2 FQGNSA. The CDR3 length is 16 residues. V lost 0 bases to trimming and J lost 3 bases; unmatched junction nucleotides: 5.

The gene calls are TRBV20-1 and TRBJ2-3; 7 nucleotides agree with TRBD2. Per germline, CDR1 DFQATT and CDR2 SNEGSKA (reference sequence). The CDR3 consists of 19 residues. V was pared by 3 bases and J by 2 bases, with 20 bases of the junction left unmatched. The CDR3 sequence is CSASLALMSGGNHTDTQYF. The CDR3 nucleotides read TGCAGTGCTAGTTTGGCACTAATGTCGGGGGGAAATCACACAGATACGCAGTATTTT.

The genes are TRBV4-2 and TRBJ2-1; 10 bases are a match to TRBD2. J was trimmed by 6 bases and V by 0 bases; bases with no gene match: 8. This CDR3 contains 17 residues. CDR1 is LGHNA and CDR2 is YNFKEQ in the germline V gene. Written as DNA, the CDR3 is TGTGCCAGCAGCCAAGAAAGGGCTAGCGGGAGTTTCAATGAGCAGTTCTTC. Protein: CASSQERASGSFNEQFF.

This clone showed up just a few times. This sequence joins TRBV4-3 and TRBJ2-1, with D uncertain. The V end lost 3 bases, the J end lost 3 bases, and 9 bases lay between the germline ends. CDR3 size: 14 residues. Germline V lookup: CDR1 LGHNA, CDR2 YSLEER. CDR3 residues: CASSHTENYNEQFF. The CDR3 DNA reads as TGCGCCAGCAGCCATACCGAGAACTACAATGAGCAGTTCTTC.

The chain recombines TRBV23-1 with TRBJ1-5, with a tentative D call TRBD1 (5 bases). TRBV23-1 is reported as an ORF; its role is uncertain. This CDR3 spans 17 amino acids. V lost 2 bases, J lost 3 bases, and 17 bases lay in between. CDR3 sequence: CASSQNDRTGLNQPQHF. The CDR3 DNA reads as TGCGCCAGCAGTCAAAATGACCGAACAGGCCTCAATCAGCCCCAGCATTTT.

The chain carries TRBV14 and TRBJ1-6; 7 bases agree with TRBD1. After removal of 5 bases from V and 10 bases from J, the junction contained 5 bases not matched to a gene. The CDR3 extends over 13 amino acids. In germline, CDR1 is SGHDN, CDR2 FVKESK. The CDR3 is CASSLTGNSPLHF. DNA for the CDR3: TGTGCCAGCAGCTTGACAGGGAACTCACCCCTCCACTTT.

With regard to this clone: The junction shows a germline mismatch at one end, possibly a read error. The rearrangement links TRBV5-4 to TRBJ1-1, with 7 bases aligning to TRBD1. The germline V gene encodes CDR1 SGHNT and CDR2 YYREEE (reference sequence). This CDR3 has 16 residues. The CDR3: CASSLGADRVNTEAFF. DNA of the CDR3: TGTGCCAGCAGCTTGGGGGCCGACAGGGTGAATACTGAAGCTTTCTTT.

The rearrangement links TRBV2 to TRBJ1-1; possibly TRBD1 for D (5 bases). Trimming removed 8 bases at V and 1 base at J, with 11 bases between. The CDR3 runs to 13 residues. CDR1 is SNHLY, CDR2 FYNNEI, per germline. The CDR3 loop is CASGGHGNTEAFF. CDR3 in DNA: TGTGCCAGCGGCGGACACGGGAACACTGAAGCTTTCTTT.

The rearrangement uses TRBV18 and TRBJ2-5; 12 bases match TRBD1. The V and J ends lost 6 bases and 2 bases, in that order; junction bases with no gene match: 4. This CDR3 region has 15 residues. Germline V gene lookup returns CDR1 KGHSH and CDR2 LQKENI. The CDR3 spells CASSWDRGQQETQYF. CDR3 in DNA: TGTGCCAGCTCGTGGGACAGGGGGCAGCAAGAGACCCAGTACTTC.

CDR3 loop: CASSPYSGSPLHF. Here the CDR3 DNA reads TGTGCCAGCAGCCCATACTCGGGTTCACCCCTCCACTTT. The chain is built from TRBV7-2 and TRBJ1-6; D uncertain. CDR1 is SGHTA and CDR2 is FQGNSA in the germline V gene. The CDR3 covers 13 residues. V was trimmed by 5 bases and J by 9 bases, leaving 11 bases between them. Drawing the rest from reference TRBV7-2 and TRBJ1-6, the complete variable domain is GAGVSQSPSNKVTEKGKDVELRCDPISGHTALYWYRQSLGQGLEFLIYFQGNSAPDKSGLPSDRFSAERTGGSVSTLTIQRTQQEDSAVYLCASSPYSGSPLHFGNGTRLTVT.

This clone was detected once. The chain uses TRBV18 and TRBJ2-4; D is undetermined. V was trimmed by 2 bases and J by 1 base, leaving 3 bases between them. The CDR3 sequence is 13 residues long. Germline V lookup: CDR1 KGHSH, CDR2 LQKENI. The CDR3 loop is CASSPSAKNIQYF. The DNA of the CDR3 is TGTGCCAGCTCACCATCGGCCAAAAACATTCAGTACTTC.

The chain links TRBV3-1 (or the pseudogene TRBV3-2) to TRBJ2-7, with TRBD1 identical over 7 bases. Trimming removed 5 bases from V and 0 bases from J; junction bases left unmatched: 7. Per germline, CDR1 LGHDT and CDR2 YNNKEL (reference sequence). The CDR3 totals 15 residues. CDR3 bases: TGTGCCAGCAGCATATCGGGACAGAGCTCCTACGAGCAGTACTTC. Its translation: CASSISGQSSYEQYF.

Here the CDR3 DNA reads TGTGCCAGCAGCTTACAGGGAGGCTCTGGAAACACCATATATTTT. Protein: CASSLQGGSGNTIYF. The chain uses TRBV7-2 and TRBJ1-3, with a possible D match to TRBD1 (5 bases). The V and J ends lost 2 bases and 0 bases respectively, with 8 bases between them. CDR1 SGHTA and CDR2 FQGNSA come from the germline V gene. The CDR3 length is 15 residues.

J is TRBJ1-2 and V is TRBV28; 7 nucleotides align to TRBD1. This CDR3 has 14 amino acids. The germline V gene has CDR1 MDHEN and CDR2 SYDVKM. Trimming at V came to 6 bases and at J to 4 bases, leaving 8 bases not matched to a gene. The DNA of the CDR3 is TGTGCCAGCAGGTCTGAGGGGGCTGGCTATGGCTACACCTTC. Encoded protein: CASRSEGAGYGYTF.

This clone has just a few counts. In nucleotides, the CDR3 is TGTGCCAGCAGTTTGGGACAGATTAATTCACCCCTCCACTTT. It yields the protein CASSLGQINSPLHF. V usage is TRBV11-2 and J usage is TRBJ1-6; 7 positions match TRBD1. Germline V gives CDR1 SGHAT, CDR2 FQNNGV. The CDR3 loop spans 14 amino acids. J gave up 6 bases and V 6 bases, and 5 bases lay outside the gene matches.

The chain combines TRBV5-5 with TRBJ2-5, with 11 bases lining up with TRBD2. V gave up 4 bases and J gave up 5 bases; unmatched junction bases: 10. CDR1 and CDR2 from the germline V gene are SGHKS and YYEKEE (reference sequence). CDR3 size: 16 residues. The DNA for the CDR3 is TGTGCCAGCAGCCCGCAGGCTAGCGGGGGGAGGGAGACCCAGTACTTC. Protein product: CASSPQASGGRETQYF.

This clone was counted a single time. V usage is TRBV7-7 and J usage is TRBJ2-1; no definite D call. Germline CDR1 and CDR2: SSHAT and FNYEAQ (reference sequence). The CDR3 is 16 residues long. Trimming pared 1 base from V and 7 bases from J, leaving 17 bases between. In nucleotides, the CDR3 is TGTGCCAGCAGCTTAGGTCACGGGTCCCGTGGGAATGAGCAGTTCTTC. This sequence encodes CASSLGHGSRGNEQFF.

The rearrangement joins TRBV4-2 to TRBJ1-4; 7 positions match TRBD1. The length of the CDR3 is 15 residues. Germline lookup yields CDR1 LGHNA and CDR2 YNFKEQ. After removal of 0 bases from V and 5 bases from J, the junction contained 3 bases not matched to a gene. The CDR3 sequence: CASSQDRGINEKLFF. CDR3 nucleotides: TGTGCCAGCAGCCAAGACAGGGGGATCAATGAAAAACTGTTTTTT.

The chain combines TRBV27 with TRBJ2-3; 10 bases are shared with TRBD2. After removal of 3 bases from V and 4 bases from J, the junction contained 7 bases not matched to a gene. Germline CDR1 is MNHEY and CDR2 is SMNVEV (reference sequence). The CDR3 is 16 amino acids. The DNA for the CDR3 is TGTGCCAGCAGTTTGCAAGCGGGAGGGCGATCAGATACGCAGTATTTT. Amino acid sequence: CASSLQAGGRSDTQYF.